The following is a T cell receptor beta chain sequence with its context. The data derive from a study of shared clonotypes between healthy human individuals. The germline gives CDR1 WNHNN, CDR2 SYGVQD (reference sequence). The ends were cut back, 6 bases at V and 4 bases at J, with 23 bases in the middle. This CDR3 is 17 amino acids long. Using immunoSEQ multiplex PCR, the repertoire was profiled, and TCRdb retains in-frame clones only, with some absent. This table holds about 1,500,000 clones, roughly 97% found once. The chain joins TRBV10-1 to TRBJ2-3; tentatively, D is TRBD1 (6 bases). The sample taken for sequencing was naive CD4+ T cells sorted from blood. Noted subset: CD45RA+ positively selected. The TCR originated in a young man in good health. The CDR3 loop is CASSPPHRAGRADTQYF. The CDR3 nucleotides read TGCGCCAGCAGCCCTCCCCACAGGGCCGGTCGTGCAGATACGCAGTATTTT.